One sample yielded the 27 T cell receptor beta chains listed below, sequenced in a study of blood T cell repertoires in COVID-19 (dated by TCRdb to 2020 to 2021). Library method: the immunoSEQ multiplex PCR assay. Here the immuneACCESS table is served through TCRdb, limited to in-frame sequences with V and J called. Missing clones are a known gap in these copies; in checked studies unresolved V genes cover under half, and the rest lacks a known reason. Across this sample there are some 71,000 clones, with over 75% seen only once. 4.5% to 5.5% of the sample is held by the ten biggest clonotypes. Sequenced sample: peripheral blood. The receptor source for this set is a woman in her late teens or twenties with acute or convalescent COVID-19.

The V gene is TRBV30, the J gene TRBJ1-1; possible D gene TRBD1, 5 bases. Germline CDR1 is GTSNPN and CDR2 is SVGIG (reference sequence). Trimming removed 1 base from V and 1 base from J, with 7 bases in between. The CDR3 has 13 residues. CDR3 loop: CAWSAQGNTEAFF. In DNA, the CDR3 is TGTGCCTGGAGTGCCCAGGGGAACACTGAAGCTTTCTTT.

The chain combines TRBV2 with TRBJ2-3; 16 bases line up with TRBD2. Germline V gene data show CDR1 as SNHLY and CDR2 as FYNNEI. After removal of 6 bases from V and 4 bases from J, the junction contained 4 bases not matched to a gene. This CDR3 has 16 amino acids. The CDR3 loop is CASRDGTSGRADTQYF. CDR3 nucleotides: TGTGCCAGCAGAGATGGGACTAGCGGGAGGGCAGATACGCAGTATTTT.

This clone was detected once. The gene calls are TRBV14 and TRBJ1-3, with D unclear. CDR1 is SGHDN and CDR2 is FVKESK in the germline V gene. Trimming cost V 7 bases and J 2 bases, with 18 bases left between them. The CDR3 is made up of 16 amino acids. CDR3 region: CASKLPPSVTGNTIYF. CDR3 DNA: TGTGCCAGCAAACTTCCGCCGAGTGTAACTGGAAACACCATATATTTT.

J is TRBJ1-2 and V is TRBV28, with 7 bases lining up with TRBD1. This CDR3 is 13 amino acids long. Germline CDR1 and CDR2: MDHEN and SYDVKM. V lost 3 bases to trimming and J lost 4 bases; unmatched junction nucleotides: 2. CDR3 in amino acids: CASSFGDSYGYTF. CDR3 DNA: TGTGCCAGCAGTTTCGGGGACAGCTATGGCTACACCTTC.

This clone occurred once. The chain joins TRBV6-2 or TRBV6-3 to TRBJ2-2, with D possibly TRBD2 on 5 matching bases. This CDR3 spans 14 amino acids. Germline CDR1 MNHEY, CDR2 SVGEGT. Trimming stripped 2 bases from V and 5 bases from J, with 9 bases between. Written as DNA, the CDR3 is TGTGCCAGCAGTTACGGGGAGACGACCGGGGAGCTGTTTTTT. It encodes CASSYGETTGELFF.

The chain links TRBV20-1 to TRBJ1-2, with D unresolved. Germline loops: CDR1 DFQATT, CDR2 SNEGSKA (reference sequence). Between the trimmed V and J ends, which lost 5 bases and 8 bases, there was a span of 12 bases. The CDR3 sequence is 11 residues long. CDR3 bases: TGCAGTGCTTCGGGTCTTCTCGGCTACACCTTC. It yields the protein CSASGLLGYTF.

The chain joins TRBV7-8 to TRBJ1-4; 7 bases are shared with TRBD1. This CDR3 comprises 13 residues. Trimming at V came to 5 bases and at J to 7 bases, leaving 4 bases not matched to a gene. The germline V gene encodes CDR1 SGHVS and CDR2 FQNEAQ. Here the CDR3 reads CASSQGQPEKLFF. DNA of the CDR3: TGTGCCAGCAGCCAGGGACAGCCTGAAAAACTGTTTTTT.

V is TRBV19 and J is TRBJ2-7; D is undetermined. The V and J ends lost 7 bases and 4 bases respectively, with 11 bases between them. Germline CDR1 reads LNHDA; CDR2 reads SQIVND (reference sequence). This CDR3 region has 12 residues. The CDR3 DNA is TGTGCCAGTATGAACAGCAAGTACGAGCAGTACTTC. Translation gives CASMNSKYEQYF. Based on the CDR3 plus reference TRBV19 and TRBJ2-7, the full variable domain is DGGITQSPKYLFRKEGQNVTLSCEQNLNHDAMYWYRQDPGQGLRLIYYSQIVNDFQKGDIAEGYSVSREKKESFPLTVTSAQKNPTAFYLCASMNSKYEQYFGPGTRLTVT.

The sample holds a few counts of this clone. The chain has TRBV28 and TRBJ1-1, with 7 bases that match TRBD1. The CDR3 runs to 15 residues. CDR1 is MDHEN, CDR2 SYDVKM, per germline. The ends lost 6 bases at V and 1 base at J; junction bases unmatched: 8. The CDR3 DNA is TGTGCCAGCAGGTTCGGACAGGACACGAACACTGAAGCTTTCTTT. Translated, it gives CASRFGQDTNTEAFF.

V is TRBV3-1 (or the pseudogene TRBV3-2) and J is TRBJ2-7; D might be TRBD1 (5 bases). The CDR3 totals 13 residues. Trimming left V 3 bases short and J 4 bases short, with 10 bases between. CDR1 and CDR2 from the germline V gene are LGHDT and YNNKEL (reference sequence). In nucleotides, the CDR3 is TGTGCCAGCAGCCATTCTCCAGGGTACGAGCAGTACTTC. The encoded protein is CASSHSPGYEQYF.

The V call is TRBV6-5, the J call TRBJ1-6; D is unresolved. Looked up from germline, CDR1 is MNHEY and CDR2 is SVGAGI. CDR3 length: 13 residues. V shed 8 bases and J shed 7 bases, with 12 bases lying between them. CDR3 residues: CASRGWLNSPLHF. CDR3 sequence (DNA): TGTGCCAGCCGGGGTTGGTTGAATTCACCCCTCCACTTT.

The chain has TRBV28 and TRBJ1-1, with a tentative D call TRBD1 (6 bases). CDR3 size: 14 residues. Trimming cost V 6 bases and J 3 bases, with 14 bases left between them. The germline CDR1 and CDR2 sequences are MDHEN and SYDVKM. CDR3 nucleotide sequence: TGTGCCAGCAGCTTTGAGGGGGTTGACACTGAAGCTTTCTTT. Protein sequence: CASSFEGVDTEAFF.

This clone was seen more than once but under ten times. The genes are TRBV6-1 and TRBJ1-5; D may be TRBD1 (5 bases). Germline CDR1 is MNHNS and CDR2 is SASEGT. V lost 3 bases, J lost 2 bases, and 20 bases lay in between. The CDR3 contains 18 residues. CDR3 region: CASSDTGRDWGGNQPQHF. The DNA for the CDR3 is TGTGCCAGCAGTGATACGGGCCGGGACTGGGGGGGCAATCAGCCCCAGCATTTT.

V is TRBV24-1 and J is TRBJ2-3; D perhaps matches TRBD1 (7 bases). V was clipped by 9 bases and J by 6 bases, with 15 bases between them. The CDR3 sequence is 13 residues long. Germline CDR1 and CDR2: KGHDR and SFDVKD. CDR3 amino acids: CATAGMDRDTQYF. The CDR3 nucleotides read TGTGCCACCGCGGGGATGGACAGGGATACGCAGTATTTT.

The chain uses TRBV7-8 and TRBJ1-6, with TRBD1 matching over 7 bases. V shed 5 bases, J shed 6 bases, and the junction held 7 bases outside the gene matches. Germline V gene lookup returns CDR1 SGHVS and CDR2 FQNEAQ. The CDR3 spans 15 residues. CDR3 DNA sequence: TGTGCCAGCAGCCCGCAGACAGGGCCTAATTCACCCCTCCACTTT. This encodes CASSPQTGPNSPLHF. The variable domain in full, completed from reference TRBV7-8 and TRBJ1-6, reads GAGVSQSPRYKVAKRGQDVALRCDPISGHVSLFWYQQALGQGPEFLTYFQNEAQLDKSGLPSDRFFAERPEGSVSTLKIQRTQQEDSAVYLCASSPQTGPNSPLHFGNGTRLTVT.

The J gene is TRBJ1-2, the V gene TRBV28; D possibly corresponds to TRBD1 (5 bases). V was cut by 1 base and J by 0 bases, with 12 bases left in between. Germline-derived CDR1 and CDR2 are MDHEN and SYDVKM. CDR3 length: 16 amino acids. CDR3: CASSLFSGVANYGYTF. DNA for the CDR3: TGTGCCAGCAGTTTATTTTCGGGGGTAGCTAACTATGGCTACACCTTC.

This rearrangement joins TRBV5-1 to TRBJ2-3, with D possibly TRBD1 on 5 matching bases. V was pared by 2 bases and J by 2 bases, with 9 bases between. The CDR3 has 14 residues. CDR1 and CDR2 (germline): SGHRS, YFSETQ. This CDR3 reads CASSFGHSTDTQYF. The CDR3 bases are TGCGCCAGCAGCTTCGGACATTCCACAGATACGCAGTATTTT.

This chain uses TRBV18 with TRBJ2-7, with 11 positions matching TRBD1. The V segment lost 6 bases and the J segment 3 bases; nucleotides outside the gene matches: 7. The CDR3 is 15 amino acids. Germline assignment: CDR1 KGHSH and CDR2 LQKENI. CDR3 sequence: CASSGTGTGGYEQYF. CDR3 coding DNA: TGTGCCAGCTCGGGAACCGGGACAGGGGGCTACGAGCAGTACTTC.

This chain joins TRBV5-5 and TRBJ2-1; weak D call: TRBD2 (7 bases). Germline V gives CDR1 SGHKS, CDR2 YYEKEE (reference sequence). This CDR3 comprises 14 residues. The ends were cut back, 6 bases at V and 6 bases at J, with 16 bases in the middle. The CDR3 DNA reads as TGTGCCAGCACTTCTCGGGGGGCCCGCAATGAGCAGTTCTTC. Encoded protein: CASTSRGARNEQFF.

The gene calls are TRBV19 and TRBJ2-1, with D possibly TRBD1 on 6 matching bases. Trimming stripped 0 bases from V and 8 bases from J, with 14 bases between. CDR1 and CDR2 from the germline V gene are LNHDA and SQIVND (reference sequence). The CDR3 is made up of 15 amino acids. The CDR3 loop reads CASSIDRTGSDEQFF. The CDR3 region has the DNA TGTGCCAGTAGTATAGACCGAACAGGGTCCGATGAGCAGTTCTTC.

In this sample, this clone turned up once. The V call is TRBV29-1, the J call TRBJ2-5, with 13 bases aligning to TRBD2. CDR1 is SQVTM and CDR2 is ANQGSEA in the germline V gene. Trimming took 2 bases from V and 6 from J; bases not matched to a gene: 3. CDR3 length equals 14 residues. The CDR3 DNA reads TGCAGCGTTGAATGGACTAGCGGGAGTAAGACCCAGTACTTC. This gives the protein CSVEWTSGSKTQYF.

This chain connects TRBV28 to TRBJ2-6; 11 positions agree with TRBD1. This CDR3 spans 16 amino acids. Germline V gene lookup returns CDR1 MDHEN and CDR2 SYDVKM. Losses at the gene ends were 5 bases for V and 4 bases for J; bases not matched to a gene: 4. Here the CDR3 reads CASSLGQGGGANVLTF. The CDR3 bases are TGTGCCAGCAGTCTGGGACAGGGGGGCGGGGCCAACGTCCTGACTTTC.

The chain joins TRBV7-9 to TRBJ2-7, with 8 bases that match TRBD2. The CDR3 sequence is 14 residues long. V shed 1 base and J 6 bases; nucleotides not matched to a gene: 5. CDR1 is SEHNR, CDR2 FQNEAQ, per germline (reference sequence). The CDR3 region is CASSLGGGSTEQYF. The CDR3 DNA is TGTGCCAGCAGCTTAGGCGGGGGGTCTACCGAGCAGTACTTC.

The J gene is TRBJ1-5, the V gene TRBV28; D is unclear. The germline CDR1 and CDR2 sequences are MDHEN and SYDVKM. The CDR3 extends over 15 amino acids. V was clipped by 7 bases and J by 3 bases, with 16 bases between them. CDR3 residues: CASMLEGLPNQPQHF. The CDR3 nucleotides read TGTGCCAGCATGCTTGAGGGCCTCCCCAATCAGCCCCAGCATTTT.

The V and J genes are TRBV6-2 or TRBV6-3 and TRBJ1-2, with 7 positions matching TRBD1. CDR1 is MNHEY and CDR2 is SVGEGT in the germline V gene. CDR3 length: 12 residues. After removal of 2 bases from V and 14 bases from J, the junction contained 8 bases not matched to a gene. The CDR3 reads CASSYHRTGFTF. CDR3 sequence (DNA): TGTGCCAGCAGTTACCATCGGACAGGATTTACCTTC.

The gene calls are TRBV5-4 and TRBJ2-5; D is possibly TRBD2 (6 bases). With 6 bases removed from V and 2 bases from J, the gap between germline ends came to 26 bases. Germline V lookup: CDR1 SGHNT, CDR2 YYREEE (reference sequence). There are 18 residues in the CDR3. CDR3 sequence: CASIGGLSRVARQETQYF. The CDR3 DNA follows: TGTGCCAGCATCGGCGGACTAAGCCGAGTAGCCAGACAAGAGACCCAGTACTTC. The complete variable domain, with remaining parts taken from reference TRBV5-4 and TRBJ2-5, reads ETGVTQSPTHLIKTRGQQVTLRCSSQSGHNTVSWYQQALGQGPQFIFQYYREEENGRGNFPPRFSGLQFPNYSSELNVNALELDDSALYLCASIGGLSRVARQETQYFGPGTRLLVL.

Only one count was recorded for this clone. The chain links TRBV19 to TRBJ1-6; weak D call: TRBD1 (5 bases). Germline V gene sequence: CDR1 LNHDA, CDR2 SQIVND (reference sequence). V shed 3 bases and J shed 8 bases, with 11 bases lying between them. The CDR3 extends over 14 amino acids. In nucleotides, the CDR3 is TGTGCCAGTAGTATCGGGACTCAGGATTCACCCCTCCACTTT. Translated, it gives CASSIGTQDSPLHF.